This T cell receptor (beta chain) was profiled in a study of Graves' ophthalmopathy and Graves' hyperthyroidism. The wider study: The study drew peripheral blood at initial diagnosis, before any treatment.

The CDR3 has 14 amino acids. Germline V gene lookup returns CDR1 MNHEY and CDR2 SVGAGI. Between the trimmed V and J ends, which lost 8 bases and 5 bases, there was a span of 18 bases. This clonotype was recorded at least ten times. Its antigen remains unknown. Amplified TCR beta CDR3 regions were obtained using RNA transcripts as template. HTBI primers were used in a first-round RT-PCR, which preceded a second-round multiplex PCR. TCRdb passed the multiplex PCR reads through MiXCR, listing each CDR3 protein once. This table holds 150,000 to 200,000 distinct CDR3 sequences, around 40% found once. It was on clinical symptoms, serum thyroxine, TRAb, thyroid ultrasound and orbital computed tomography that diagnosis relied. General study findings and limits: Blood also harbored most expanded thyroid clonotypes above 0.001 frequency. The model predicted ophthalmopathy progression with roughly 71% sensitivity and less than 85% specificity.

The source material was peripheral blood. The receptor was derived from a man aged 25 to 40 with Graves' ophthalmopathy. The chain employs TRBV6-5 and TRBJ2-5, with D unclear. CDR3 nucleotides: TGTGCCAGCCAGCCTCGCCTGGGCCGGGAGACCCAGTACTTC. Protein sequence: CASQPRLGRETQYF.